This T cell receptor beta chain appears in the sequencing data of a study of T cell clonality in common variable immunodeficiency. Study-level results: Reportedly, TCR beta sequences from common variable immunodeficiency showed fewer deletions and N-nucleotide insertions. Compared with controls, CVID subjects had fewer shared TCRbeta clones. Compared with healthy controls, CVID subjects showed increased TCRbeta clonality, mostly in about a third.

This clone was observed a few times. The antigen remains unidentified. The CDR3 end falls 3 residues outside the read, so it is completed with the germline J gene. Most patients and controls had Caucasian heritage. Method: immunoSEQ multiplex PCR; TCRdb's copy keeps in-frame clones and lacks some. This repertoire holds approximately 46,000 clones, and none appear only once. This CDR3 spans 16 amino acids. Germline CDR1 SGHVS, CDR2 FQNEAQ. V trimming: 1 base; J trimming: 3 bases; junction bases outside the gene matches: 4. The chain couples TRBV7-8 to TRBJ2-1; 9 positions match TRBD2. Sequencing was performed on peripheral blood mononuclear cells. The receptor was derived from a person aged 18 to 70 in good health. The CDR3 DNA, read in part, is TGTGCCAGCAGCTTAGTGGCTAGCGGGGTCTACAATGAG. Its translation: CASSLVASGVYNE. The CDR3 in full is CASSLVASGVYNEQFF.